This T cell receptor beta chain was recorded in a study of cytomegalovirus exposure and HLA in healthy donors. Study outcomes and limitations: In an earlier analysis, most TCR beta V segments were productive about 90% or about 30% of the time. Presence/absence analyses assumed roughly uniform sequencing depth across donors. It is likely that the observed cluster of highly shared sequence variants was a sequencing artifact. Indistinguishable V segments, including TRBV6-2 and TRBV6-3, were excluded.

The PCR contained 60 Vbeta and 13 Jbeta primers. Measured with immunoSEQ multiplex PCR; TCRdb has only the in-frame clones, and not every one. The sample yields approximately 70,000 clones, 70% seen once. The CDR3 is 18 amino acids. Trimming stripped 0 bases from V and 0 bases from J, with 16 bases between. Germline-derived CDR1 and CDR2 are SGDLS and YYNGEE. Details on this clone: The antigen is unknown.

This chain uses TRBV9 with TRBJ2-1; D gene uncertain. The source is a woman aged 45-65 years in good health and CMV-seropositive. The sample consisted of PBMCs. The CDR3 region has the DNA TGTGCCAGCAGCGTAGGACTGGCTCCCCTAAGCTCCTACAATGAGCAGTTCTTC. Its protein is CASSVGLAPLSSYNEQFF.